Sequencing of this T cell receptor beta chain was carried out in a study of cytomegalovirus exposure and HLA in healthy donors. CDR1 is WSHSY and CDR2 is SAAADI in the germline V gene. The V and J ends lost 7 bases and 4 bases respectively, with 17 bases between them. The CDR3 runs 14 residues. This clone was detected only a few times. The table came from immunoSEQ multiplex PCR; TCRdb's copy has only in-frame clones and leaves some out. This table holds about 82,000 clones, 93% found once. This chain connects TRBV10-2 to TRBJ2-7; maybe TRBD2 (6 bases). The sequenced sample was PBMCs. This clonotype was sampled from a man younger than 35 in good health and CMV-seronegative. DNA of the CDR3: TGCGCCAGCAATTCAGGGACTGGGGCTTACGAGCAGTACTTC. It translates to CASNSGTGAYEQYF.